This T cell receptor beta chain was recovered during a study of radiation and T cells in renal cell carcinoma. Study-wide context: Nephrectomy followed 15 Gy stereotactic body radiation by 4 weeks.

Sequencing was performed with immunoSEQ multiplex PCR; in TCRdb, only in-frame clones are kept and a portion is missing. This sample has some 110,000 clones, with 82% found just once. The V gene lost 6 bases and the J gene lost 8 bases, with 13 bases spanning the gap. Germline loops: CDR1 SNHLY, CDR2 FYNNEI. CDR3 length: 12 residues. Study results and caveats: Top tumor clonotypes rose in blood 2 weeks post-radiation, then contracted.

Stated time point: baseline pretreatment blood. Described treatment: 15 Gy SBRT to primary tumor, nephrectomy 4 weeks later. Blood was sampled at baseline, 2 weeks and 4 weeks after SBRT. This clone has only a few counts. Its antigen is still unknown. The sequenced sample was blood, obtained from a patient whose treatment included radiotherapy and nephrectomy. The genes are TRBV2 and TRBJ1-1; no firm D call. The TCR was taken from a woman aged 55 to 70 with renal cell carcinoma. The CDR3 nucleotides read TGTGCCAGCAGGGAGAGGCCATGGGAAGCTTTCTTT. Residues: CASRERPWEAFF.